The source of this T cell receptor beta chain is a study of blood T cell repertoires in COVID-19. Across the study: COVID-19 samples, acute and convalescent, were from the United States, Italy and Spain. Sample material is recorded as cDNA or gDNA derived from T cells, B-cell-depleted T cells, or PBMCs.

As processed by the authors: Amplifying reference gene primers gave estimates of nucleated cell counts. The repertoire was sequenced with immunoSEQ multiplex PCR; TCRdb's copy has only in-frame clones and lacks some. V and J calls and clone size come straight from that table; D and trimming were deduced from the DNA. This table has 200,000 to 250,000 clones, roughly 82% appearing once. The origin of this receptor is a man over 45 with active or convalescent COVID-19. Sequenced input: peripheral blood.

CDR3 in DNA: TGTGCCAGCAGCTTAGCAAGCAGGTCGTTGGAAGCTTTCTTT. Protein product: CASSLASRSLEAFF. The chain combines TRBV7-9 with TRBJ1-1; D is ambiguous. CDR3 size: 14 residues. Trimming shortened V by 0 bases and J by 8 bases, and 13 bases separated the two germline ends. Germline V gene data show CDR1 as SEHNR and CDR2 as FQNEAQ (reference sequence). The whole variable domain, filled in from reference TRBV7-9 and TRBJ1-1, reads DTGVSQNPRHKITKRGQNVTFRCDPISEHNRLYWYRQTLGQGPEFLTYFQNEAQLEKSRLLSDRFSAERPKGSFSTLEIQRTEQGDSAMYLCASSLASRSLEAFFGQGTRLTVV.